Detailed here is one T cell receptor (beta chain). UMI-labeled 5' RACE TRB cDNA libraries were prepared from the cells. Reprocessing the 5' RACE reads, TCRdb reports a single entry for every CDR3 protein and omits DNA. The sample includes around 45,000 distinct CDR3 sequences. Germline V CDR1 and CDR2: SGHTA, FQGNSA. The CDR3 sequence is 13 residues long. These data originate in a study of CXCR3-negative and CXCR3-positive naive CD8 T cells. The sequence came from a human donor in good health. Some clones in this sample may be carry-over from other donors' samples. The specimen sequenced was naive CXCR3- CD8+ T cells from blood. As for subset: CD45RO-CCR7+CD27+CD95- naive CD8+ T cells lacking CXCR3 (TNR3-). The chain links TRBV7-2 to TRBJ2-2. The CDR3 here is CASSYTYSGELFF.